A selection of T cell receptor beta chains follows, all from one sample in a study of CD4 and CD8 cells across lung adenocarcinoma regions. TCRdb processed the PCR reads anew with MiXCR; each CDR3 protein has one entry. The table has thousands of distinct CDR3 sequences, around 60% seen once. The sequencing input was CD4+ T cells from the center of a lung tumor. These receptor sequences come from a male donor with lung adenocarcinoma. The CD4 and CD8 labels of this study may be unreliable. Each CDR3 is given with its conserved first and last residue. The D gene is left open where the match is weak. Rows give clone size only sometimes, using once, few, many, or a class for an expanded clone.

V	D	J	size	DNA	CDR3
TRBV7-6	TRBD2	TRBJ2-7	NA	TGTGCCAGCAGCGTGGGTAGCGGGAGGTACGAGCAGTACTTC	CASSVGSGRYEQYF
TRBV6-4	TRBD2	TRBJ2-1	large	TGTGCCAGCAGTGACTCCCTAGCGGGAGGTTCGGATGAGCAGTTCTTC	CASSDSLAGGSDEQFF
TRBV11-3	TRBD2	TRBJ2-1	NA	TGTGCCAGCAGCTTACCCCAAGCGGGAGGTCTAGGAAATGAGCAGTTCTTC	CASSLPQAGGLGNEQFF
TRBV6-1	TRBD1	TRBJ1-5	NA	TGTGCCATTGCGACAGGGGTTAGCAATCAGCCCCAGCATTTT	CAIATGVSNQPQHF
TRBV6-1	TRBD1	TRBJ2-3	NA	TGTGCGGGCAGTGGGGGACATGGGACAGAGACGCAGTATTTT	CAGSGGHGTETQYF
TRBV11-2	TRBD1	TRBJ2-1	NA	TGTGCCAGCAGCCGGGACAGGGGTGGCTACAATGAGCAGTTCTTC	CASSRDRGGYNEQFF
TRBV14	NA	TRBJ2-2	NA	TGTGCCAGGGGCCAAGCGAACACCGGGGAGCTGTTCTTT	CARGQANTGELFF
TRBV7-6	NA	TRBJ2-3	NA	TGTGCCAGGGGCTTGGGGGCGGGGGACACAGATACGCAGTATTTT	CARGLGAGDTDTQYF
TRBV6-1	TRBD2	TRBJ2-2	few	TGTGCCAGCAGTGGACCGGGACTAGCGGGAGGGCGTTTTATCGGGGAGCTGTTTTTT	CASSGPGLAGGRFIGELFF
TRBV6-1	NA	TRBJ1-5	few	TGTGCCAGCAGTGAATATTGGGGAAGCAATCAGCCCCAGCATTTT	CASSEYWGSNQPQHF
TRBV27	NA	TRBJ2-4	NA	TGTGCCAGCAGTTTGGGGCCTAGCGCGACAAATACTCAGTATTTC	CASSLGPSATNTQYF
TRBV6-1	TRBD2	TRBJ2-7	NA	TGTGCCAGCAGTGCGGGAACTAGCGGGAGGGATTCCTACGAGCAGTACTTC	CASSAGTSGRDSYEQYF
TRBV6-1	TRBD2	TRBJ2-1	NA	TGTGCCAGCAGCTCCCATGGAGCGGGAGTAGGCGGGGAGCAGTTTTTC	CASSSHGAGVGGEQFF
TRBV27	TRBD1	TRBJ1-5	NA	TGTGCCAGCAGTTACAGGGGTGGAAGCAATCAGCCCCAGCATTTT	CASSYRGGSNQPQHF
TRBV6-2/TRBV6-3	NA	TRBJ1-1	NA	TGTGCCAGCAGAACTCCGCAGGTCGTTGGGACTGAAGCTTTCTTT	CASRTPQVVGTEAFF
TRBV11-3	NA	TRBJ1-4	NA	TGTGCCAGCAGCGCAGGGATTAATGAAAAACTGTTTTTT	CASSAGINEKLFF
TRBV11-3	NA	TRBJ2-1	NA	TGTGCCAGCAGCTATGGTAATGGTGTGCAGTTCTTC	CASSYGNGVQFF
TRBV6-5	NA	TRBJ2-4	NA	TGTGCCAGCAGTTACTCCTCCCAGGGTCAAGATACGCAGTACTTT	CASSYSSQGQDTQYF
TRBV30	NA	TRBJ2-3	few	TGTGCCTGGAGTGTATGGAGGGGCCCCCGACAGGGCCGATTGGAACGGGAGACCACAGATACGCAGTATTTT	CAWSVWRGPRQGRLERETTDTQYF
TRBV6-1	TRBD1	TRBJ2-3	NA	TGTGCCAGCAGTCAGCAGGGGGCGGAATGGGATACGCAGTATTTT	CASSQQGAEWDTQYF
TRBV27	TRBD2	TRBJ2-1	NA	TGTGCCAGCAGTTTCGTTCCTAGCGGGTCAGGCGATGAGCAGTTCTTC	CASSFVPSGSGDEQFF
TRBV11-2	TRBD2	TRBJ2-1	NA	TGTGCCAGCAGCTTAGCGGGAGGGCCGGTCTTC	CASSLAGGPVF
TRBV11-3	TRBD2	TRBJ2-2	NA	TGTGCCAGCAGCGTCGGGGGAGGGCTCGGGAACACCGGGGAGCTGTTTTTT	CASSVGGGLGNTGELFF
TRBV4-1	NA	TRBJ2-7	few	TGCGCCAGCAGCCAAGATCGGGCAGGGATCAGCTCCTACGAGCAGTACTTC	CASSQDRAGISSYEQYF
TRBV6-1	NA	TRBJ2-2	once	TGTGCCAGCAGTGATTCTAGGGACACCGGGGAGCTGTTTTTT	CASSDSRDTGELFF
TRBV12-3/TRBV12-4	NA	TRBJ2-7	few	TGTGCCAGCACCCCAGGGGTTACGTCTGGCAAGCAGTACTTC	CASTPGVTSGKQYF
TRBV7-2	NA	TRBJ1-1	few	TGTGCCAGCAGCTTAGCGAAGGGGGTTGAAGCTTTCTTT	CASSLAKGVEAFF
TRBV6-1	NA	TRBJ1-1	medium-sized	TGTGCCAGCAGTGAAGAGCTCACTGGAACCTCGAACACTGAAGCTTTCTTT	CASSEELTGTSNTEAFF
TRBV6-2/TRBV6-3	TRBD1	TRBJ2-1	NA	TGTGCCAGCAGTCACTCACTTCGGGACAGTGTCGTCGATGAGCAGTTCTTC	CASSHSLRDSVVDEQFF
TRBV7-3	TRBD2	TRBJ2-5	few	TGTGCCAGCAGCCAAGGACTAGCGGGAGTGGGCGAGACCCAGTACTTC	CASSQGLAGVGETQYF
TRBV9	NA	TRBJ2-2	few	TGTGCCAGCAGCGTCTGGGGGCTGGACACCGGGGAGCTGTTTTTT	CASSVWGLDTGELFF
TRBV10-1	TRBD2	TRBJ2-5	NA	TGCGCCAGGGGACCGGGAGGACGAGACACAGAGACCCAGTACTTC	CARGPGGRDTETQYF
TRBV3-1	TRBD1	TRBJ1-4	NA	TGTGCCAGCAGCCAAAGATCGACAGGGAGGAATGAAAAACTGTTTTTT	CASSQRSTGRNEKLFF
TRBV12-3/TRBV12-4	TRBD2	TRBJ2-1	NA	TGTGCCAGCAGTTTAGGAGCGGGAGTCTACAATGAGCAGTTCTTC	CASSLGAGVYNEQFF
TRBV10-1	NA	TRBJ2-3	NA	TGCGCCAGCAGACCGGGGCTAGGATCCAAAGATACGCAGTATTTC	CASRPGLGSKDTQYF
TRBV6-1	NA	TRBJ1-1	NA	TGTGCCAGCACCCAGGGCGGTCTTTACACTGAAGCTTTCTTT	CASTQGGLYTEAFF
TRBV7-2	NA	TRBJ2-7	NA	TGTGCCAGCAGCTTAGTACGGGACTTAGCCTACGAGCAGTACTTC	CASSLVRDLAYEQYF
TRBV4-1	NA	TRBJ2-7	NA	TGCGCCAGCAGCTTGGGCCAGCGGGACAAAGATACGCAGTACTTC	CASSLGQRDKDTQYF
TRBV7-2	NA	TRBJ2-1	few	TGTGCCAGCAAGCATCCCGGACTACGCTACAATGAGCAGTTCTTC	CASKHPGLRYNEQFF
TRBV6-1	NA	TRBJ2-3	once	TGTGCGAGCAGTGGGCAGGGTGGCCAAGATACGCAGTATTTT	CASSGQGGQDTQYF
TRBV7-2	NA	TRBJ1-1	NA	TGTGCCAGCAGCTTTTCGGGGGCAGAGACTGAAGCTTTCTTT	CASSFSGAETEAFF
TRBV4-2	NA	TRBJ1-1	NA	TGTGCCAGCAGCCAAGGTAAGGGAATAGAGGCTTTCTTT	CASSQGKGIEAFF
TRBV29-1	NA	TRBJ2-2	NA	TGCAGCGTTGATCTCAGCACCGGGGAGCTGTTTTTT	CSVDLSTGELFF
TRBV6-5	NA	TRBJ1-4	large	TGTGCCAGCAGTTATCCGGGTCAGAATGAAAAACTGTTTTTT	CASSYPGQNEKLFF
TRBV6-5	NA	TRBJ2-1	NA	TGTGCCAGCAGTTATGGGCGGGACCCCTCCTACAATGAGCAGTTCTTC	CASSYGRDPSYNEQFF
TRBV4-2	NA	TRBJ1-1	NA	TGTGCCAGCAGCCAAGTGGACACTGAAGCTTTCTTT	CASSQVDTEAFF
TRBV7-2	NA	TRBJ2-1	few	TGTGCCAGCAGCCGCCAACCGGGGAGGTCCTACAATGAGCAGTTCTTC	CASSRQPGRSYNEQFF
TRBV7-8	TRBD2	TRBJ2-1	NA	TGTGCCAGCAGCCCCCCCTCCGCGGGGGGGCGTTCGAATGAGCAGTTCTTC	CASSPPSAGGRSNEQFF
TRBV6-1	NA	TRBJ1-5	NA	TGTGCCAGCAGTGCCAGGGAGAAGGATCAGCCCCAGCATTTT	CASSAREKDQPQHF
TRBV6-5	TRBD2	TRBJ2-1	NA	TGTGCCAGCAGTACTTCCGGGACTAGCAATGAGCAGTTCTTC	CASSTSGTSNEQFF
TRBV7-2	TRBD2	TRBJ2-3	once	TGTGCCAGCAGCCCAGACGGGAGGGGAGATACGCAGTATTTT	CASSPDGRGDTQYF